These T cell receptor beta chains were read from a single sample in a study of T cell changes during pregnancy in multiple sclerosis. Assay used: immunoSEQ multiplex PCR; TCRdb lists only in-frame clones, some missing. The table includes around 65,000 clones, about 88% detected once. The sequenced sample was peripheral blood, obtained in the first trimester of pregnancy. These receptors were collected from a female donor in good health, enrolled as a control in a pregnancy study. Both conserved end residues are part of each CDR3. Fields, in order: J gene, clone size, D gene, V gene, CDR3 protein, CDR3 DNA. A D gene is named only where the DNA matches it firmly. Rows may omit the clone size; those that give it use once, few, many or a size class.

J: TRBJ2-2; size: -; D: TRBD1; V: TRBV7-6; CDR3: CASSSLRGTGRPGELFF; DNA: TGTGCCAGCAGCTCGTTGAGGGGGACAGGGCGACCCGGGGAGCTGTTTTTT
J: TRBJ1-1; size: -; D: TRBD1; V: TRBV7-3; CDR3: CASSLMAGTGAYEAFF; DNA: TGTGCCAGCAGCTTAATGGCTGGGACAGGGGCGTATGAAGCTTTCTTT
J: TRBJ2-2; size: -; D: TRBD2; V: TRBV5-4; CDR3: CASSPGLAGVGTGELFF; DNA: TGTGCCAGCAGCCCGGGACTAGCGGGGGTGGGCACCGGGGAGCTGTTTTTT
J: TRBJ2-7; size: -; D: TRBD1; V: TRBV6-5; CDR3: CASSKERTGDYEQYF; DNA: TGTGCCAGCAGTAAGGAAAGGACAGGGGACTACGAGCAGTACTTC
J: TRBJ2-5; size: once; D: TRBD2; V: TRBV11-2; CDR3: CASSLGPSGQETQYF; DNA: TGTGCCAGCAGCTTAGGTCCTAGCGGACAAGAGACCCAGTACTTC
J: TRBJ2-3; size: once; D: -; V: TRBV10-3; CDR3: CAISGSTDTQYF; DNA: TGTGCCATCAGCGGGAGCACAGATACGCAGTATTTT
J: TRBJ2-2; size: few; D: TRBD1; V: TRBV5-8; CDR3: CASSQAGTAEGELFF; DNA: TGTGCCAGCAGCCAGGCCGGGACAGCCGAAGGGGAGCTGTTTTTT
J: TRBJ1-1; size: -; D: TRBD1; V: TRBV30; CDR3: CAWEKGQGGIMNTEAFF; DNA: TGTGCCTGGGAAAAGGGACAGGGAGGGATTATGAACACTGAAGCTTTCTTT
J: TRBJ2-7; size: -; D: TRBD2; V: TRBV28; CDR3: CASVSGAGYYEQYF; DNA: TGTGCCAGCGTGAGCGGGGCGGGCTACTACGAGCAGTACTTC
J: TRBJ2-2; size: -; D: -; V: TRBV6-5; CDR3: CASKAAGELFF; DNA: TGTGCCAGCAAAGCCGCCGGGGAGCTGTTTTTT
J: TRBJ2-3; size: -; D: -; V: TRBV21-1; CDR3: CASSLPQTGVGSCTDTQYF; DNA: TGTGCCAGCAGCCTACCACAGACGGGAGTCGGTTCCTGCACAGATACGCAGTATTTT
J: TRBJ1-1; size: once; D: -; V: TRBV4-1; CDR3: CASSQYRVGPTEAFF; DNA: TGCGCCAGCAGCCAATACAGGGTAGGTCCCACTGAAGCTTTCTTT
J: TRBJ1-1; size: -; D: -; V: TRBV5-1; CDR3: CASSLGGAPLEAFF; DNA: TGCGCCAGCAGCTTAGGGGGGGCTCCCCTTGAAGCTTTCTTT
J: TRBJ1-2; size: few; D: -; V: TRBV29-1; CDR3: CSVEDSNYGYTF; DNA: TGCAGCGTTGAGGACAGTAACTATGGCTACACCTTC